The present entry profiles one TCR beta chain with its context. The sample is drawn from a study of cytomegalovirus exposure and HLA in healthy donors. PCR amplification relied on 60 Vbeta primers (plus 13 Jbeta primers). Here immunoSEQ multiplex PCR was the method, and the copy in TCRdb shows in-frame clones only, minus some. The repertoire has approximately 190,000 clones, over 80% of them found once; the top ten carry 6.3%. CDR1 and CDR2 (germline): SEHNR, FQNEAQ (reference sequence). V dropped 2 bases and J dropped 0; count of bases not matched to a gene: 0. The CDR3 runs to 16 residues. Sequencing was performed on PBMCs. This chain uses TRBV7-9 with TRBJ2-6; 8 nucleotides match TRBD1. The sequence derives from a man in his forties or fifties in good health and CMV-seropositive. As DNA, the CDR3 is TGTGCCAGCAGCTTAACAGGGGGCTCTGGGGCCAACGTCCTGACTTTC. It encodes CASSLTGGSGANVLTF.